The TCR beta chain under discussion was sequenced for a study of control samples from healthy donors and cancer patients. J lost 3 bases, V lost 0 bases, and 4 bases had no gene match. CDR1 SGHNT and CDR2 YYREEE come from the germline V gene (reference sequence). This CDR3 comprises 15 residues. A word on this clone: Other DNA sequences in the same sample also yield this CDR3.

TCRdb's copy holds only in-frame clones and misses some; the assay was immunoSEQ multiplex PCR. The sample consists of 250,000 to 300,000 clones, more than 65% of them appearing once. The chain couples TRBV5-4 to TRBJ2-3; 7 nucleotides agree with TRBD1. The source material was PBMCs. This clonotype was obtained from a woman aged 60-70 years with lung cancer. The CDR3 sequence is CASSLGGGGTDTQYF. In DNA form, the CDR3 reads TGTGCCAGCAGCTTGGGAGGGGGCGGTACAGATACGCAGTATTTT.